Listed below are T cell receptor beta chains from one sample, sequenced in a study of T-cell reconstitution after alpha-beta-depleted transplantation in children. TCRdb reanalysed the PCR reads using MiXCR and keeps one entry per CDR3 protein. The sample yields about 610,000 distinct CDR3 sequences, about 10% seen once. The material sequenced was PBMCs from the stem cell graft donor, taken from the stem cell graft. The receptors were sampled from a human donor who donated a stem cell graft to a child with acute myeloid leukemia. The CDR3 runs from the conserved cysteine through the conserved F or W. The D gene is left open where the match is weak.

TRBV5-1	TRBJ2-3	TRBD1	CASSLRTGGTDTQYF
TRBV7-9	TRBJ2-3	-	CASSLLSGPLDATQYF
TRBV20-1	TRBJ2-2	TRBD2	CSAFTSGRPTGELFF
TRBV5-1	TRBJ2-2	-	CASSFGGQNTGELFF
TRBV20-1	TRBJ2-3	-	CSARDISPSTDTQYF
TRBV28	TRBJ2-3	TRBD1	CASSLSGRGQGETDTQYF
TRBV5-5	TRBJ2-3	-	CASSRLQGSDTQYF
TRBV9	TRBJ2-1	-	CASSPGGGIATSSYNEQFF
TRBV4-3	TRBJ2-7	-	CASSQVYSPSYEQYF
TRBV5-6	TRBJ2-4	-	CASSPDMGGDIQYF
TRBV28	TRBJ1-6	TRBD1	CASSQGGGGASSPLHF
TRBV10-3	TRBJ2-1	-	CAIKGGSDIPAEQFF
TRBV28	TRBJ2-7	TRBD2	CASSLYSGGPKWQYF
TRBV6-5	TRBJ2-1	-	CASSYSGPIGDNEQFF
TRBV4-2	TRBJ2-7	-	CASSQGMGGYEQYF
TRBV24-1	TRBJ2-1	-	CATSDPGLFNEQFF
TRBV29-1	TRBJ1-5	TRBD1	CSVGVTGGDSNQPQHF
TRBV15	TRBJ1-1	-	CATSRDRGGGTEAFF
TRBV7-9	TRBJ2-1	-	CASSLAGPRTNEQFF
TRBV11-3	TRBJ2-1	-	CASSLGPSAREQFF
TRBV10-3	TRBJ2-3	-	CAISEGASSTDTQYF
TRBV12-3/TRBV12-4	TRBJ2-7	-	CASSIGELGYEQYF
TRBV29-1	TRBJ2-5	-	CSVNRVETQYF
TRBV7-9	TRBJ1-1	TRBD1	CASSVRTGGTMNTEAFF
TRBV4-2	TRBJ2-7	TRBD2	CASSQGLTSGGVSYEQYF
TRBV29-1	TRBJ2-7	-	CSVGDLLYEQYF
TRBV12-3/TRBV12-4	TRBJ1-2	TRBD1	CASSLNRGNGYTF
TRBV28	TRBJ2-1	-	CASSPGVDKFF
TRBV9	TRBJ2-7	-	CAITGNREQYF
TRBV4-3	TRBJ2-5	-	CALPGQETQYF
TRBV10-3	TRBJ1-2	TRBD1	CAISRQGHYGYTF
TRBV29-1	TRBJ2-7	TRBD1	CSGTGQGAHEQYF
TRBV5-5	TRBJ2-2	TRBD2	CASSLGGRARTGELFF
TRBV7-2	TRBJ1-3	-	CASSQSSTGFGNTIYF
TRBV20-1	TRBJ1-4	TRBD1	CSARPSTGATNEKLFF
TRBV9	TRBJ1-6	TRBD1	CASSVGGQGAGDSPLHF
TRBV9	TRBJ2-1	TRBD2	CASSVGASGRSNEQFF
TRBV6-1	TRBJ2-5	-	CASRNIMGPGETQYF
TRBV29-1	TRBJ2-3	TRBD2	CSVVRAGGDTQYF
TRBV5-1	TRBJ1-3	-	CASSPPAATIYF
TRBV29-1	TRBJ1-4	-	CSVGTTTNEKLFF